This TCR beta chain was sequenced in a study of high-grade serous ovarian cancer treatment subgroups (dated by TCRdb to about 2021). Regarding the complete study: On average, each sample produced around 13,000 sequencing reads and under 9,000 unique TCR beta rearrangements. The study examined TCR beta repertoires in high-grade serous ovarian cancer patients who were grouped under a laparoscopic triage algorithm by complete gross resection or by neoadjuvant chemotherapy response. A cohort of about 30 patients was included: roughly 10 with no residual disease after primary surgery (R0), roughly 10 who were excellent NACT responders, and roughly 10 who were poor NACT responders. One primary tumor sample and two metastatic tumor samples were collected from each patient, for a total of 90 samples. The investigation overall reported the following: Tumors from the same patient had repertoire similarity ranging from roughly 0.095 to 0.8, while tumors from different patients showed almost no similarity. TCR clonal relatedness showed a positive correlation with neoantigen level and a trend toward positive correlation with copy number variation and mutation load from whole-genome sequencing. Because bulk tumor TCR sequencing provided no spatial information, insight into HGSC tumor complexity and diversity was limited. The TCR repertoire analyses centered on CDR3, leaving CDR1 and CDR2 unanalyzed.

The 70 to 90 tumor samples underwent high-throughput TCR profiling using ImmunoSEQ. The authors' pipeline ran thus. Richness (unique productive sequences), clonality, evenness and relatedness were included as repertoire diversity metrics, and similarity between samples was assessed with the Bhattacharyya coefficient. Conclusions stayed consistent in a sensitivity analysis that left out TCRs with fewer than two reads. TCRdb provides this immuneACCESS table in a form limited to in-frame rearrangements. Some clones are lacking; in checked studies, under half of them reflect an unresolved V gene, and why the rest are absent is not known. V and J calls and clone size come straight from that table; D and trimming were deduced from the DNA. The table for this sample lists about 15,000 clones; 86% of them were counted only once. The biggest ten clones account for approximately 6.3% of the sample. According to the germline V gene, CDR1 reads SGHVS and CDR2 reads FQNEAQ. The CDR3 covers 13 residues, taking in both the cysteine and the phenylalanine. The retained sequence is limited to the CDR3, 39 bases, with the frame set at the first base. Trimming removed 5 bases from V and 2 bases from J, leaving 9 bases between the germline ends.

About this clone: There is no known antigen for this receptor. Base quality data are lacking; no much larger clone is found one base away.

Tumor samples were obtained before definitive surgery or chemotherapy. The MD Anderson Biospecimen Extraction Resource handled genomic DNA extraction, while the MD Anderson Cancer Genomics Laboratory carried out the TCR sequencing. The rearranged chain carries TRBV7-8 and TRBJ2-5; TRBD1 could be the D gene, as 5 bases match. Sequencing input: tumor tissue. This receptor was obtained from a human donor with high-grade serous ovarian cancer. In nucleotides, the sequence is TGTGCCAGCAGCCTCAGGGCGCAAGAGACCCAGTACTTC. Protein translation: CASSLRAQETQYF.